This entry features one T cell receptor beta chain sequence. The data belong to a study of blood T cell repertoires in COVID-19. Study-wide context: The United States, Italy and Spain supplied acute and convalescent COVID-19 samples. Sources were T cells, B-cell-depleted T cells, or PBMCs; the material itself was cDNA or gDNA.

Germline-derived CDR1 and CDR2 are MNHEY and SVGAGI. This CDR3 is built from 13 residues. V was trimmed by 8 bases and J by 0 bases, leaving 8 bases between them. In the source study's methods: Quantification of nucleated cells was approximated via reference gene primer amplification. Libraries were prepared by immunoSEQ multiplex PCR; TCRdb keeps only in-frame clonotypes and omits some of them. V, J and clone size are taken as reported in that table, and D and trimming were inferred from the DNA itself. The table has under 200,000 clones, approximately 85% seen once. This receptor was identified in a man in his sixties who had recovered from COVID-19. Sequencing used peripheral blood. This rearrangement joins TRBV6-5 to TRBJ1-5, with D hard to call. In DNA, the CDR3 is TGTGCCAGCCGTATCTATAGCAATCAGCCCCAGCATTTT. As protein: CASRIYSNQPQHF.